This TCR beta chain was identified during a study of T cells expressing NK-cell markers. Turning to the study itself: Among the eight sequenced donors, seven tested HCMV-seropositive and one tested seronegative.

As concerns this clonotype: Its antigen remains unidentified.

The authors generated TCR beta cDNA through 5'RACE template switching with UMIs. From the 5' RACE reads, TCRdb lists one entry per CDR3 protein and no DNA. Recorded for this sample: 140,000 to 150,000 distinct CDR3 sequences. Study conclusions and caveats: Among CD8+ T cells from five or six donors, dominant NKG2C+ clonotypes accounted for roughly 1.0-7.0%. In a few donors, dominant clonotypes made up about 25-60.1% of CD3+CD56-NKG2C+ cells.

The CDR3 covers 14 residues. The germline V gene has CDR1 KGHDR and CDR2 SFDVKD. This sequence joins TRBV24-1 and TRBJ2-1; the D call of TRBD1 rests on TCRdb alone, since no DNA is present to check it. Sequenced material: blood T cells: a sorted CD56 or NKG2C T cell subset, CD4+ or CD8+ T cells, or bulk PBMC T cells (not recorded which). This receptor was taken from a man aged 18 to 35 in good health. The CDR3: CATSEGAEYNEQFF.